This is a list of T cell receptor beta chains from one sample in a study of T cell responses to AZD1222 COVID-19 vaccine. Libraries were prepared by immunoSEQ multiplex PCR; TCRdb keeps only in-frame clonotypes and omits some of them. The sample contains around 100,000 clones, 90% of which appear only once. This specimen was peripheral blood, taken on day 0 of AZD1222 vaccination. These receptors all come from an adult in good health. Both conserved end residues are part of each CDR3. D genes are given only for firm matches. Size is omitted from some rows. Given values are once, few, many or a class for expanded clones.

v_call,j_call,clone_size,d_call,cdr3_nt,cdr3_aa
TRBV5-1,TRBJ2-7,-,TRBD1,TGCGCCAGCAGCTTGGGGACAGGGGAGTTCTACGAGCAGTACTTC,CASSLGTGEFYEQYF
TRBV7-9,TRBJ1-2,-,-,TGTGCCAGCAGCGCCCCAGGACAGATTTACTATGGCTACACCTTC,CASSAPGQIYYGYTF
TRBV4-3,TRBJ2-1,-,TRBD2,TGCGCCAGCAGCCAAGATTCGGGGGGGCCATGGAATGAGCAGTTCTTC,CASSQDSGGPWNEQFF
TRBV30,TRBJ2-7,-,-,TGTGCCTGGAGTCAAGGGGGTGAGCAGTACTTC,CAWSQGGEQYF
TRBV6-5,TRBJ2-7,-,-,TGTGCCAGCAGTCTAGGAAGCTACGAGCAGTACTTC,CASSLGSYEQYF
TRBV7-7,TRBJ1-2,-,TRBD1,TGTGCCAGCAGCCCAAAGGACAGGTCTTCTAACTATGGCTACACCTTC,CASSPKDRSSNYGYTF
TRBV20-1,TRBJ2-3,-,-,TGCAGTGCTCGGTTACAATATACGCAGTATTTT,CSARLQYTQYF
TRBV19,TRBJ1-1,-,TRBD1,TGTGCCAGTGTTAACAGGGGTCTTAACACTGAAGCTTTCTTT,CASVNRGLNTEAFF
TRBV14,TRBJ1-2,-,-,TGTGCCAGCAGCCCTTCGGTCAGCAACTATGGCTACACCTTC,CASSPSVSNYGYTF
TRBV7-6,TRBJ1-3,-,-,TGTGCCAGCAGCTTTGGGCCAAGCTCTGGAAACACCATATATTTT,CASSFGPSSGNTIYF
TRBV27,TRBJ2-7,-,-,TGTGCCAGCAGTTTAGGGGGGTCTACCTACGAGCAGTACTTC,CASSLGGSTYEQYF
TRBV27,TRBJ1-2,-,-,TGTGCCAGCAGGCGATCAGGGGAATATGGCTACACCTTC,CASRRSGEYGYTF
TRBV2,TRBJ1-5,-,TRBD1,TGTGCCAGCAGTGAAGGCCGTTCAGGGGGCAGGCAGCCCCAGCATTTT,CASSEGRSGGRQPQHF
TRBV11-2,TRBJ1-3,-,-,TGTGCCAGCAGCTTCGGCCCTGCGGGGACTGGAAACACCATATATTTT,CASSFGPAGTGNTIYF
TRBV7-9,TRBJ2-7,-,-,TGTGCCAGCAGCTTAAAGGGGCGCGCTTACGAGCAGTACTTC,CASSLKGRAYEQYF
TRBV5-1,TRBJ1-1,few,TRBD1,TGCGCCAGCAGCTTGGATGGGACAGGAGGTTCCACTGAAGCTTTCTTT,CASSLDGTGGSTEAFF
TRBV29-1,TRBJ2-3,-,TRBD2,TGCAGCGTTGGGGGGGGTGGCACAGATACGCAGTATTTT,CSVGGGGTDTQYF
TRBV21-1,TRBJ2-3,-,-,TGTGCCACCAGAGAGAAGGTAGGGGGCACAGATACGCAGTATTTT,CATREKVGGTDTQYF
TRBV18,TRBJ2-7,-,TRBD2,TGTGCCAGCTCACCGGGAGGGGACCCCTACGAGCAGTACTTC,CASSPGGDPYEQYF
TRBV19,TRBJ1-2,-,TRBD1,TGTGCCAGTATGGGGACAGTTAACTATGGCTACACCTTC,CASMGTVNYGYTF
TRBV3-1/TRBV3-2,TRBJ2-5,-,TRBD2,TGTGCCAGCAGCTACAGCGGGGGGAGGCAAGAGACCCAGTACTTC,CASSYSGGRQETQYF
TRBV5-5,TRBJ2-1,-,-,TGTGCCAGCAGCTTGTTTGCAGTCTCCTACAATGAGCAGTTCTTC,CASSLFAVSYNEQFF
TRBV7-8,TRBJ1-5,-,TRBD1,TGTGCCAGCGGACCCACGGCAGGGGGGGAAAATCAGCCCCAGCATTTT,CASGPTAGGENQPQHF
TRBV29-1,TRBJ1-3,-,TRBD1,TGCAGCGGGGTGGGACAGCTCGGAAACACCATATATTTT,CSGVGQLGNTIYF
TRBV14,TRBJ2-7,-,-,TGTGCCAGCAGCCAAGAAGTTGGGCAGAACTACGAGCAGTACTTC,CASSQEVGQNYEQYF
TRBV19,TRBJ2-3,-,-,TGTGCCAGTACTATGGGTGGGGGATACACAGATACGCAGTATTTT,CASTMGGGYTDTQYF
TRBV5-1,TRBJ2-1,-,TRBD2,TGCGCCAGCAGCTTGGGGCCCCGGCCGGGGGGGCTTCCGGATGAGCAGTTCTTC,CASSLGPRPGGLPDEQFF
TRBV4-3,TRBJ2-4,-,-,TGCGCCAGCAGCCACCCCGCGGCAGGCACCAAAAACATTCAGTACTTC,CASSHPAAGTKNIQYF
TRBV5-1,TRBJ1-2,-,-,TGCGCCAGCAGCTTGGGGGAGGGCGCGGGAACGGCTGGCTACACCTTC,CASSLGEGAGTAGYTF
TRBV7-2,TRBJ1-1,-,-,TGTGCCAGCAGCTTAGAGGGGGGGAGGGCTGAAGCTTTCTTT,CASSLEGGRAEAFF
TRBV7-9,TRBJ1-2,-,-,TGTGCCAGCAGCTTAGGGGGGGGCCCAGCCCGTGCGGGCTACACCTTC,CASSLGGGPARAGYTF
TRBV2,TRBJ2-2,-,TRBD1,TGTGCCAGCAGGAGGGGACAGGGGGCTCCCGGGGAGCTGTTTTTT,CASRRGQGAPGELFF
TRBV4-1,TRBJ1-2,-,-,TGCGCCAGCAGCCAAGAACCCGACAGCAACTATGGCTACACCTTC,CASSQEPDSNYGYTF
TRBV7-2,TRBJ2-1,-,-,TGTGCCAGCATTTCGAGGGTAAGCTCCTACAATGAGCAGTTCTTC,CASISRVSSYNEQFF
TRBV7-9,TRBJ2-3,-,-,TGTGCCAGCAGCTTAGCGTTGGGGCACCGCACAGATACGCAGTATTTT,CASSLALGHRTDTQYF
TRBV21-1,TRBJ1-3,-,-,TGTGCCAGCAACCCTCCGGAGGGCAAATTTAGAAACACCATATATTTT,CASNPPEGKFRNTIYF
TRBV7-9,TRBJ2-5,-,-,TGTGCCAGCAGCCTCGGACAACACGGAGGGGAGACCCAGTACTTC,CASSLGQHGGETQYF
TRBV12-5,TRBJ2-7,-,-,TGTGCTAGTGGTTTGGACAGTTCCTACGAGCAGTACTTC,CASGLDSSYEQYF
TRBV2,TRBJ1-5,-,-,TGTGCCAGCAGTGGCTCGTTTAGCAATCAGCCCCAGCATTTT,CASSGSFSNQPQHF
TRBV2,TRBJ2-5,-,-,TGTGCCAGCAGTGAAGGGGAGCGGGTGAAGACCCAGTACTTC,CASSEGERVKTQYF
TRBV4-3,TRBJ2-3,-,TRBD2,TGCGCCAGCAGCCAAGCCCAGCGGGGGGGCCTCACAGATACGCAGTATTTT,CASSQAQRGGLTDTQYF
TRBV27,TRBJ2-1,-,TRBD1,TGTGCCAGCAGTACGGAGACAGGGACCAACAATGAGCAGTTCTTC,CASSTETGTNNEQFF
TRBV7-2,TRBJ2-7,-,TRBD2,TGTGCCAGCAGCTTAGCAAGCGGGGAAGGATCCGAGCAGTACTTC,CASSLASGEGSEQYF
TRBV28,TRBJ2-7,-,-,TGTGCCAGCAGGGGGACCTACGAGCAGTACTTC,CASRGTYEQYF
TRBV11-3,TRBJ1-1,-,TRBD1,TGTGCCAGCAGCACCTCCGGGACAGGGGAGGGCACTGAAGCTTTCTTT,CASSTSGTGEGTEAFF
TRBV4-1,TRBJ2-7,-,TRBD1,TGCGCCAGCAGCGCAACCGGGACAGGGGTGGACGAGCAGTACTTC,CASSATGTGVDEQYF
TRBV4-2,TRBJ1-3,once,-,TGTGCCAGCAGCCAGCCGACCGGCTCCTCTGGAAACACCATATATTTT,CASSQPTGSSGNTIYF
TRBV19,TRBJ1-5,-,-,TGTGCCAGTAGTACACGGGACCGCCCCCAGCATTTT,CASSTRDRPQHF
TRBV27,TRBJ1-2,-,-,TGTGCCAGCAGTTTATTCCGCTCCGGGGGTAACTATGGCTACACCTTC,CASSLFRSGGNYGYTF
TRBV18,TRBJ2-7,-,-,TGTGCCAGCTCACCTGGACAAGGGGGATTCTACGAGCAGTACTTC,CASSPGQGGFYEQYF
TRBV7-9,TRBJ1-1,-,TRBD1,TGTGCCAGCAGCTTGGGTGGGGGACAGAGTGGCACTGAAGCTTTCTTT,CASSLGGGQSGTEAFF
TRBV28,TRBJ2-7,-,-,TGTGCCAGCACCTCAGGGGGGGCCACCTCCTACGAGCAGTACTTC,CASTSGGATSYEQYF
TRBV28,TRBJ2-7,-,TRBD1,TGTGCCAGCAGTAGCCGGGACAGGGGTTACTACGAGCAGTACTTC,CASSSRDRGYYEQYF
TRBV5-4,TRBJ2-3,-,-,TGTGCCAGCACAGCGGTTAGCACAGATACGCAGTATTTT,CASTAVSTDTQYF
TRBV5-6,TRBJ1-1,-,-,TGTGCCAGCAGCTGGGGGGCTGAAGCTTTCTTT,CASSWGAEAFF
TRBV5-1,TRBJ2-5,-,-,TGCGCCAGCAGCGTCTTAGGACTGAACCAAGAGACCCAGTACTTC,CASSVLGLNQETQYF
TRBV5-8,TRBJ1-2,-,-,TGTGCCAGCATCAACCCGCACGGCGGGAACTATGGCTACACCTTC,CASINPHGGNYGYTF